Listed below are T cell receptor beta chains from one sample, sequenced in a study of blood T cell repertoires in COVID-19. Clones were read by immunoSEQ multiplex PCR, and TCRdb kept only the in-frame ones, dropping some. The profile shows about 100,000 clones, almost 80% of them singletons. Sequencing used peripheral blood. These receptors all stem from a man between 65 and 79 years old with active or convalescent COVID-19. Both conserved end residues are part of each CDR3. Each record gives: V gene, clone size, J gene, D gene, CDR3 protein, CDR3 DNA. A D gene is named only where the DNA matches it firmly. Part of the rows lack a size; the others show once, few, many or a class for expanded clones.

TRBV12-3/TRBV12-4	-	TRBJ2-7	-	CASSFGQTYEQYF	TGTGCCAGCAGTTTTGGGCAGACCTACGAGCAGTACTTC
TRBV7-9	-	TRBJ1-6	TRBD1	CASSQRQGPAPLHF	TGTGCCAGCAGCCAACGACAGGGCCCGGCACCCCTCCACTTT
TRBV5-1	-	TRBJ1-2	TRBD1	CASSLNPPGQGVAGYTF	TGCGCCAGCAGCTTGAATCCCCCGGGACAGGGGGTAGCTGGCTACACCTTC
TRBV25-1	-	TRBJ1-6	-	CASRGRGDYSPLHF	TGTGCCAGCAGAGGGAGGGGCGACTATTCACCCCTCCACTTT
TRBV21-1	-	TRBJ1-4	-	CASSKGARLNEKLFF	TGTGCCAGCAGCAAAGGCGCCAGACTTAATGAAAAACTGTTTTTT
TRBV7-9	-	TRBJ1-2	TRBD1	CASSSPGTGYSGYTF	TGTGCCAGCAGCTCCCCCGGGACAGGGTATAGTGGCTACACCTTC
TRBV7-6	-	TRBJ2-2	-	CASSITPGGNTGELFF	TGTGCCAGCAGCATAACCCCCGGGGGGAACACCGGGGAGCTGTTTTTT
TRBV28	-	TRBJ1-1	-	CATKSRRRNTEAFF	TGTGCCACGAAGTCTCGGCGGAGGAACACTGAAGCTTTCTTT
TRBV2	-	TRBJ2-2	TRBD1	CASRLYGQARTGELFF	TGTGCCAGCAGACTCTATGGACAGGCTCGGACCGGGGAGCTGTTTTTT
TRBV5-5	once	TRBJ2-7	-	CASSYSIIAVDYEQYF	TGTGCCAGCAGCTATTCTATTATAGCGGTGGACTACGAGCAGTACTTC
TRBV12-3/TRBV12-4	-	TRBJ1-6	-	CASSLTAGSPLHF	TGTGCCAGCAGTTTGACAGCGGGATCACCCCTCCACTTT
TRBV28	-	TRBJ1-3	-	CASSLTPRGSGNTIYF	TGTGCCAGCAGTTTAACCCCCAGGGGCTCTGGAAACACCATATATTTT
TRBV23-1	-	TRBJ2-4	-	CASSQRTRGCKNIQYF	TGCGCCAGCAGTCAGAGGACTCGTGGTTGCAAAAACATTCAGTACTTC
TRBV15	-	TRBJ2-7	-	CATSRGGVSYEQYF	TGTGCCACCAGCAGAGGGGGGGTGTCCTACGAGCAGTACTTC
TRBV7-8	-	TRBJ1-1	-	CASSLETDTEAFF	TGTGCCAGTTCCTTGGAGACAGACACTGAAGCTTTCTTT
TRBV7-9	-	TRBJ1-1	-	CASSFGGLNTEAFF	TGTGCCAGCAGCTTTGGAGGTCTGAACACTGAAGCTTTCTTT
TRBV7-2	-	TRBJ2-7	TRBD2	CASSSGLANPEQYF	TGTGCCAGCAGCTCCGGACTAGCAAACCCAGAGCAGTACTTC
TRBV5-6	-	TRBJ1-4	-	CASSRKTGHPTTNEKLFF	TGTGCCAGCAGCAGGAAGACGGGACACCCAACAACTAATGAAAAACTGTTTTTT
TRBV27	-	TRBJ1-1	-	CASSSHGGITEAFF	TGTGCCAGCAGTTCCCACGGGGGAATTACTGAAGCTTTCTTT
TRBV4-1	-	TRBJ2-7	TRBD2	CASSQSRRTRSYEQYF	TGCGCCAGCAGCCAATCCCGCCGGACTAGAAGTTACGAGCAGTACTTC
TRBV7-9	-	TRBJ1-1	-	CASSSKGGMEAYTEAFF	TGTGCCAGCAGCTCCAAAGGGGGTATGGAGGCCTACACTGAAGCTTTCTTT
TRBV7-9	-	TRBJ2-1	TRBD2	CASSNLTSGSYHEQFF	TGTGCCAGCAGCAACCTAACTAGCGGGAGTTACCATGAGCAGTTCTTC
TRBV3-1/TRBV3-2	-	TRBJ2-7	-	CASSHSGAYEQYF	TGTGCCAGCAGCCACTCCGGGGCCTACGAGCAGTACTTC
TRBV7-2	-	TRBJ1-2	-	CASSLSPGVNYGYTF	TGTGCCAGCAGCTTAAGTCCCGGGGTTAACTATGGCTACACCTTC
TRBV24-1	-	TRBJ2-4	TRBD1	CATSDNRGLGNIQYF	TGTGCCACCAGTGACAACAGGGGGCTCGGGAACATTCAGTACTTC
TRBV2	-	TRBJ2-7	-	CASSEVFRTYEQYF	TGTGCCAGCAGTGAAGTCTTCAGGACATACGAGCAGTACTTC
TRBV19	-	TRBJ2-2	TRBD2	CASRGGGLAGGRAGELFF	TGTGCCAGTAGGGGCGGTGGACTAGCGGGAGGCCGTGCCGGGGAGCTGTTTTTT
TRBV1	-	TRBJ1-2	-	CTSSQGQNPYGYTF	TGCACCAGCAGCCAAGGACAGAACCCCTATGGCTACACCTTC
TRBV19	once	TRBJ2-2	TRBD1	CASSQTGAAGELFF	TGTGCCAGTAGTCAAACAGGGGCGGCCGGGGAGCTGTTTTTT
TRBV4-1	-	TRBJ2-7	-	CASSQQGGYEQYF	TGCGCCAGCAGCCAACAGGGGGGTTACGAGCAGTACTTC
TRBV23-1	-	TRBJ2-7	TRBD1	CASSPPPGQGSYEQYF	TGCGCCAGTTCTCCACCCCCGGGACAGGGATCCTACGAGCAGTACTTC
TRBV10-3	-	TRBJ1-5	-	CAISEDPGSNQPQHF	TGTGCCATCAGTGAGGATCCAGGTAGCAATCAGCCCCAGCATTTT
TRBV7-2	-	TRBJ2-3	-	CASSLEAGFTDTQYF	TGTGCCAGCAGCTTAGAGGCGGGGTTCACAGATACGCAGTATTTT
TRBV9	-	TRBJ1-3	-	CASSVEWGLGNTIYF	TGTGCCAGCAGCGTAGAGTGGGGGCTCGGAAACACCATATATTTT
TRBV10-2	-	TRBJ2-1	-	CASRGLGSNNEQFF	TGCGCCAGCAGGGGCTTGGGGAGCAACAATGAGCAGTTCTTC
TRBV19	few	TRBJ1-1	-	CASRGLQGSETEAFF	TGTGCCAGTAGGGGCTTGCAGGGGTCGGAAACTGAAGCTTTCTTT
TRBV3-1/TRBV3-2	-	TRBJ1-5	TRBD1	CASSQAGTGFSNQPQHF	TGTGCCAGCAGCCAGGCCGGGACAGGGTTCAGCAATCAGCCCCAGCATTTT
TRBV6-5	few	TRBJ2-1	-	CASSPGDRLYNEQFF	TGTGCCAGCAGCCCCGGTGACAGGTTATACAATGAGCAGTTCTTC
TRBV9	-	TRBJ1-1	-	CASSPRTVMNTEAFF	TGTGCCAGCAGCCCTCGGACAGTTATGAACACTGAAGCTTTCTTT
TRBV24-1	-	TRBJ2-6	-	CATGDRTGANVLTF	TGTGCCACCGGAGACAGGACTGGGGCCAACGTCCTGACTTTC
TRBV7-6	-	TRBJ2-6	-	CASSLETSTWAGANVLTF	TGTGCCAGCAGCTTAGAGACATCAACTTGGGCGGGGGCCAACGTCCTGACTTTC
TRBV6-6	-	TRBJ1-2	TRBD1	CASSPRTGHGYTF	TGTGCCAGCAGTCCCCGGACAGGGCATGGCTACACCTTC
TRBV24-1	-	TRBJ1-5	-	CATSDLGEPQHF	TGTGCCACCAGTGATTTAGGGGAGCCCCAGCATTTT
TRBV23-1	-	TRBJ1-6	-	CASSRDSSNSPLHF	TGCGCCAGCAGTCGCGATAGTTCGAATTCACCCCTCCACTTT
TRBV2	once	TRBJ1-2	-	CASSEASRGYTF	TGTGCCAGCAGTGAAGCATCGAGGGGCTACACCTTC